This T cell receptor (beta chain) was identified in a study of cytomegalovirus exposure and HLA in healthy donors (dated by TCRdb to about 2017). About the investigation overall: An earlier analysis of roughly 500 of the donors reported about 290 Gb of sequence data and 100 million to 140 million unique TCR beta sequences from 190 million or so T cells. An early release that covered several hundred HLA-typed donors contained 300 to 350 gigabases of sequencing data and roughly 84 million unique TCR sequences. The genetic ancestry cluster associated with self-reported Caucasian donors included over 65% of the approximately 400 genotyped donors. The study aimed to test whether cataloging public T cell receptors could reveal signatures of past pathogen exposure. The T cell repertoires of under 750 subjects were profiled by immunosequencing and related to cytomegalovirus serostatus. In addition to the first cohort of several hundred subjects, a separate validation cohort of 120 different subjects was used. To predict cytomegalovirus infection status, the study combined high-throughput TCR immunosequencing, statistical association of individual TCRs with disease status, and machine learning. A later analysis re-examined previously published TCR beta repertoires from more than 600 donors and added high-resolution HLA genotyping to investigate patterns of TCR occurrence. Rather than drawing on any new phenotypic data, the later analysis identified candidate immune exposures from TCR beta sequences and the way those sequences occurred across donors. An earlier analysis of fewer than 750 of the donors used high-throughput TCR beta sequencing to judge whether each TCR beta V gene segment behaved as functional or pseudogenic. Alongside the repertoire data, information on donor age, sex, ethnicity and CMV serostatus was compiled. A later genetic analysis used genome-wide SNP genotypes for about three fifths of the 666 donors, treating that subset as a discovery cohort. All discovery cohort repertoires had been generated on a single sequencing platform. Class I and class II HLA loci were covered by the typing at four-digit resolution. The number of donors typed differed by locus, with 629-630 for A, B, C, DRB1 and DQB1, around 500 for DQA1, some 570 for DPA1, and some 440 for DPB1. Five DR-DQ haplotypes were treated as single units for association and clustering because of strong linkage in the cohort. On average, 235,054 unique TCR beta nucleotide sequences were sequenced per donor among a few hundred genotyped donors of the cohort, with roughly a sixth of those sequences being non-productive. Here is what the overall study found, with its caveats: Because counts were too low, more than 15 rarely observed V segments, including chromosome 9 orphons, were left out of the earlier analysis of 587 of the donors. An earlier analysis of roughly 570 of the donors showed that most TCR beta V segments appeared in productive rearrangements either about 87% or about 30% of the time, which broadly matched IMGT annotations. The study gave a list of more than 150 TCR beta chains associated with cytomegalovirus. The authors suggested that the approach could potentially be extended to other disease states and immunological phenotypes. This cohort had only TCR beta chains sequenced, and the lack of alpha or paired-chain data limited which features could be detected. Linkage disequilibrium might explain the correlated functional status among segregating V segments, but an unknown experimental factor could not be excluded. Presence/absence analyses assumed roughly uniform sequencing depth across donors, an assumption that may not hold. According to a later analysis, TCR association rates differed among HLA loci, with DRB1 alleles showing the most associated TCRs and HLA-C alleles showing the fewest. According to a later genetic analysis, donors in an Asian-associated ancestry cluster had fewer N-insertions in productive TCRs than the roughly 670-donor mean. A later analysis found that HLA-associated TCR beta chains were more clonally expanded and had lower generation probabilities than equally common non-associated chains. Strong co-occurrence of HLA alleles, especially DR and DQ, made assigning TCR associations to individual alleles difficult. In vitro tests confirmed that three of the cytomegalovirus-associated TCR beta chains recognize cytomegalovirus antigens. An association between a missense DCLRE1C variant and V-gene and J-gene trimming of TCR beta chains was found in a later genetic analysis and replicated in an independent cohort. Most CMV-associated TCR beta chains appeared to be HLA-restricted in a later analysis, and the HLA associations seemed to be driven largely by CMV exposure. According to a later analysis, parvovirus B19, influenza, CMV and Epstein-Barr virus appeared linked to several top co-occurrence clusters. A group of highly shared sequence variants was considered likely to be a technical artifact of the sequencing pipeline. A further reported finding was that TCR beta sequences accurately predicted the HLA-A and HLA-B alleles for most subjects in the first cohort. Because HLA typing was missing for some donors at each locus, association tests included only the typed subset. Most TCR sequences were seen in very few donors, while some public TCRs were found in many individuals. A later analysis associated approximately 17,000 TCR beta sequences with specific HLA alleles at a false discovery rate of 0.05. Some IMGT-functional V segments, including TRBV6-2 and TRBV6-3, could not be distinguished by the 87-base-pair reads and were therefore excluded. CMV serostatus was the only immune exposure information available for the cohort. In both the original and validation cohorts, the classifier was reported to diagnose cytomegalovirus status with high specificity and sensitivity.

Libraries were prepared through the immunoSEQ multiplex PCR assay. For the multiplex PCR, a mixture combining 60 forward primers for TCR Vbeta segments and 13 reverse primers for TCR Jbeta segments was used. The CDR3 region of rearranged TCR beta genes was amplified from genomic DNA by a multiplex PCR assay. Amplified TCR beta libraries were sequenced as 87-base-pair reads on the Illumina HiSeq System. The paper's data handling went like this. In a later analysis, approximately 74 million unique TCR beta chains were counted across the approximately 640 repertoires, and roughly 9.9 million of these chains were shared by at least two donors. A nearest-neighbor algorithm error-corrected the raw reads and collapsed the reads into unique sequences, merging closely related sequences to remove PCR and sequencing errors. V, D and J gene segments were assigned by aligning CDR3 sequences to IMGT reference sequences. For a sequence to be retained, a match of at least six nucleotides was required to both a V gene segment and a J gene segment. Rearrangements were called productive when the CDR3 lacked stop codons and stayed in frame with V and J; all others were non-productive. Following IMGT convention, CDR3 was defined as the stretch from the second conserved V-encoded cysteine to the conserved J-encoded phenylalanine. The earlier analysis of about 560 of the donors excluded any sequence lacking an unambiguous match to a single V gene segment. In an earlier analysis of approximately 500 of the donors, a V segment was called functional when productive rearrangements were above 56.7%, and segregating when the standard deviation between donors exceeded 5%. To diagnose cytomegalovirus status from the catalog of TCR beta chain sequences, a statistical classification framework was built. In a later analysis, V and J genes were assigned by comparing TCR nucleotide sequences against IMGT/GENE-DB human TR gene sequences. A later analysis assigned CDR3 sequences and most-parsimonious VDJ recombination scenarios with the TCRdist pipeline. A later analysis defined each TCR beta chain by its CDR3 amino acid sequence plus V-gene family, and excluded reads lacking a unique V-gene family. In a later analysis, around 650 highly shared, low-generation-probability nucleotide sequences were removed to address suspected cross-contamination and a sequencing artifact. In a later analysis, a clonal expansion index was calculated for each public chain from normalized within-repertoire ranks of inferred template counts. A later analysis computed generation probabilities with a VDJ recombination model fitted to out-of-frame rearrangements, and checked the results against IGoR. Hypergeometric tests were used in a later analysis to score TCR-TCR, TCR-HLA and TCR-CMV co-occurrence, with a repertoire-size bias correction applied to the TCR pairs. To estimate false discovery rates, a later analysis permuted the HLA or CMV assignments 20 times. A later analysis grouped co-occurring TCRs with DBSCAN, adding TCRdist sequence similarity when clustering within HLA-allele-positive subsets. Co-occurrence clustering excluded repertoires with fewer than 30,000 or more than 120,000 public chains, plus five with anomalous nucleotide sharing. TCRdb carries this immuneACCESS record with in-frame sequences only. Its versions omit some clonotypes, under half of them owing to an unresolved V gene in the studies checked, with the rest unexplained. That table supplies the V and J calls and clone size; D and trimming were determined from the DNA. The sample yields 250,000 to 300,000 clones; over 90% were counted once. The ten largest clones capture 1.7% of the sample.

The CDR3 runs 13 amino acids, cysteine and phenylalanine included. Only the CDR3 DNA is retained, 39 bases long and in frame from the first base. The germline V gene supplies CDR1 SQVTM and CDR2 ANQGSEA. V is clipped by 3 bases and J by 10 bases, and the sequence between their germline boundaries is 18 bases long. This clone occurred a few times. This receptor's antigen is unknown. Base qualities were left out, and no much larger clone turns up one base away. In total, approximately 690 healthy bone marrow donors made up the cohort. All cohort members were sampled while nominally healthy, although unrecorded immune exposures were likely present. The donor tested CMV seronegative and was one of the 352 seronegative cohort members. A peripheral blood sample was collected from each donor, and TCR beta sequencing was performed on peripheral blood mononuclear cells. The Qiagen DNeasy Blood Extraction Kit was used to extract genomic DNA from the blood cell samples.

This TCR was sampled from a girl aged 2-15 years in good health and CMV-seronegative. Sequencing was performed on PBMCs. The chain uses TRBV29-1 and TRBJ1-1; the D gene cannot be resolved reliably. The CDR3 protein: CSVDFAGTTGAFF. The base sequence is TGCAGCGTTGATTTCGCGGGAACCACGGGAGCTTTCTTT.